The 32 T cell receptor beta chains below come from one sample, sequenced in a study of blood T cell repertoires in COVID-19. Repertoires were generated with immunoSEQ multiplex PCR, while TCRdb's copy carries only in-frame clones and drops some. The sample carries 450,000 to 500,000 clones, approximately 86% recorded once. Sequencing was done on a sample of PBMCs or T cells enriched from blood (not recorded which). Receptor source: an older woman who had recovered from COVID-19.

The chain is built from TRBV5-1 and TRBJ2-2, with 10 bases fitting TRBD2. CDR1 and CDR2 from the germline V gene are SGHRS and YFSETQ. The CDR3 sequence is 16 residues long. Trimming cost V 0 bases and J 6 bases; bases outside gene matches: 5. The CDR3 sequence is CASSLAASGGAGELFF. The CDR3 DNA follows: TGCGCCAGCAGCTTGGCGGCTAGCGGGGGAGCCGGGGAGCTGTTTTTT.

This clone has a single count. V gene TRBV2 combines with J gene TRBJ1-5; the match to TRBD1 covers 9 bases. Trimming at V came to 5 bases and at J to 7 bases, leaving 6 bases not matched to a gene. The germline V gene has CDR1 SNHLY and CDR2 FYNNEI. The CDR3 contains 14 residues. CDR3 sequence: CASSPDRGEQPQHF. The CDR3 DNA sequence: TGTGCCAGCAGTCCGGACAGGGGTGAACAGCCCCAGCATTTT.

This clone was seen only once. Other DNA sequences within the sample encode an identical CDR3. The chain is built from TRBV3-1 (or the pseudogene TRBV3-2) and TRBJ2-3, with 12 bases lining up with TRBD2. In germline, CDR1 is LGHDT, CDR2 YNNKEL (reference sequence). The CDR3 runs 17 residues. The J segment lost 3 bases and the V segment lost 0 bases, leaving 4 bases of the junction unmatched. In DNA form, the CDR3 reads TGTGCCAGCAGCCAAGATCTGCTAGCGGGGGGGACAGATACGCAGTATTTT. Its translation is CASSQDLLAGGTDTQYF.

The chain is built from TRBV2 and TRBJ1-5, with no clear D. V was trimmed by 1 base and J by 4 bases, leaving 8 bases between them. This CDR3 contains 14 residues. The germline V gene encodes CDR1 SNHLY and CDR2 FYNNEI. The CDR3 loop reads CASSEEAGNQPQHF. The DNA of the CDR3 is TGTGCCAGCAGTGAAGAGGCGGGGAATCAGCCCCAGCATTTT.

With regard to this clone: Other DNA sequences in the sample encode the same CDR3. The CDR3 loop reads CASSPVGGTEAFF. The CDR3, as DNA: TGTGCCAGCTCACCAGTGGGGGGCACTGAAGCTTTCTTT. J is TRBJ1-1 and V is TRBV18; D might be TRBD1 (5 bases). Germline V gene sequence: CDR1 KGHSH, CDR2 LQKENI. This CDR3 is 13 amino acids long. Trimming removed 2 bases from V and 4 bases from J, with 8 bases in between.

The V and J genes are TRBV2 and TRBJ1-5, with 8 bases fitting TRBD1. This CDR3 spans 16 amino acids. Germline lookup yields CDR1 SNHLY and CDR2 FYNNEI. Trimming cost V 3 bases and J 2 bases; bases outside gene matches: 6. CDR3 nucleotides: TGTGCCAGCAGTGATAGACAGGGGTTGGGCAATCAGCCCCAGCATTTT. Residues: CASSDRQGLGNQPQHF.

The rearrangement links TRBV6-5 to TRBJ1-1, with D hard to call. The CDR3 has 14 residues. Trimming cost V 5 bases and J 4 bases, with 14 bases left between them. Germline CDR1 MNHEY, CDR2 SVGAGI. The CDR3 DNA follows: TGTGCCAGCAGTCGAACCGGGATTCTCACTGAAGCTTTCTTT. Its protein is CASSRTGILTEAFF.

The rearrangement joins TRBV2 to TRBJ2-7; a weak D match, TRBD2 (5 bases). V lost 1 base, J lost 4 bases, and 5 bases lay in between. Germline V lookup: CDR1 SNHLY, CDR2 FYNNEI. CDR3 size: 12 residues. For the CDR3, the DNA is TGTGCCAGCAGTGAAGGGGAGTACGAGCAGTACTTC. As protein: CASSEGEYEQYF.

The V gene is TRBV4-1, the J gene TRBJ1-1; D remains unclear. Germline CDR1 MGHRA, CDR2 YSYEKL. V gave up 1 base and J gave up 1 base, with 10 bases separating them. The CDR3 loop spans 15 amino acids. The CDR3 coding sequence is TGCGCCAGCAGCCAAGGGCAGGTCGGGAACACTGAAGCTTTCTTT. It yields the protein CASSQGQVGNTEAFF.

The rearrangement joins TRBV5-4 to TRBJ2-3; 11 positions match TRBD2. V was pared by 3 bases and J by 0 bases, with 6 bases of the junction left unmatched. Germline-derived CDR1 and CDR2 are SGHNT and YYREEE (reference sequence). The CDR3 length is 17 residues. The CDR3 region has the DNA TGTGCCAGCAGCTCCCCTAGCGGGGGGCCTAGCACAGATACGCAGTATTTT. Protein: CASSSPSGGPSTDTQYF.

The V and J genes are TRBV11-3 and TRBJ1-1; perhaps TRBD1 as D (5 bases). V shed 5 bases and J shed 0 bases, with 19 bases lying between them. CDR1 is SGHNT and CDR2 is YENEEA in the germline V gene. CDR3 length equals 17 residues. The chain's CDR3 is CASSPFATGSMNTEAFF. The CDR3, as DNA: TGTGCCAGCAGCCCATTCGCTACAGGTTCCATGAACACTGAAGCTTTCTTT.

The CDR3 loop is CASSSGHIQETQYF. Written as DNA, the CDR3 is TGTGCCAGCAGCTCGGGACACATCCAGGAGACCCAGTACTTC. The chain is built from TRBV5-4 and TRBJ2-5; D is perhaps TRBD1 (6 bases). The germline V gene encodes CDR1 SGHNT and CDR2 YYREEE (reference sequence). V was trimmed by 3 bases and J by 5 bases, leaving 14 bases between them. This CDR3 has 14 residues.

CDR3 loop: CASSADQQGKSPLHF. CDR3 DNA: TGTGCCAGTAGCGCAGATCAACAGGGAAAATCACCCCTCCACTTT. V and J are TRBV19 and TRBJ1-6; D may be TRBD1 (6 bases). Germline lookup yields CDR1 LNHDA and CDR2 SQIVND (reference sequence). This CDR3 region has 15 residues. V dropped 6 bases and J dropped 10 bases, with 19 bases sitting between them.

The chain joins TRBV5-1 to TRBJ2-7; D remains unclear. CDR1 SGHRS and CDR2 YFSETQ come from the germline V gene. V was pared by 0 bases and J by 7 bases, with 11 bases between. The CDR3 is 13 residues long. CDR3 sequence: CASSLATDSEQYV. The CDR3 DNA reads as TGCGCCAGCAGCTTGGCCACAGATTCGGAGCAGTACGTC.

This clone has just one count. This sequence joins TRBV27 and TRBJ2-3; D is perhaps TRBD2 (7 bases). This CDR3 is built from 16 residues. V was shortened by 2 bases and J by 2 bases, with 14 bases between the two germline ends. Germline CDR1 MNHEY, CDR2 SMNVEV (reference sequence). The CDR3 DNA reads as TGTGCCAGCAGTTTAAGGGGGGGGACTTACACAGATACGCAGTATTTT. Encoded protein: CASSLRGGTYTDTQYF.

CDR3: CATSAGFGTQYF. In DNA form, the CDR3 reads TGTGCCACCAGTGCCGGGTTCGGGACCCAGTACTTC. The genes are TRBV24-1 and TRBJ2-5; no clear D gene. Germline CDR1 is KGHDR and CDR2 is SFDVKD. The CDR3 has 12 amino acids. V lost 5 bases to trimming and J lost 7 bases, with 10 bases between them.

The chain has TRBV5-4 and TRBJ2-7, with TRBD1 matching over 9 bases. Germline CDR1 and CDR2: SGHNT and YYREEE (reference sequence). Germline trimming cut 3 bases from V and 7 bases from J; bases unmatched to any gene: 5. The CDR3 runs to 13 residues. Written as DNA, the CDR3 is TGTGCCAGCAGCTACAGGGGGCAGGAGGAGCAGTACTTC. Translating gives CASSYRGQEEQYF.

The sample holds a few counts of this clone. The chain couples TRBV28 to TRBJ2-1; 12 bases line up with TRBD2. Germline CDR1 and CDR2: MDHEN and SYDVKM. The CDR3 runs to 15 residues. After removal of 5 bases from V and 9 bases from J, the junction contained 8 bases not matched to a gene. CDR3 amino acids: CASSPGLAGSGEQFF. CDR3 nucleotide sequence: TGTGCCAGCAGTCCTGGACTAGCGGGATCGGGTGAGCAGTTCTTC.

The chain uses TRBV18 and TRBJ1-2, with D uncertain. V was shortened by 1 base and J by 1 base, with 19 bases between the two germline ends. The CDR3 runs to 18 residues. Looked up from germline, CDR1 is KGHSH and CDR2 is LQKENI. The chain's CDR3 is CASSPLLPAKTDNYGYTF. In DNA form, the CDR3 reads TGTGCCAGCTCACCACTACTACCGGCAAAGACGGATAACTATGGCTACACCTTC.

The chain recombines TRBV7-8 with TRBJ1-4; D is possibly TRBD1 (5 bases). The CDR3 sequence is 14 residues long. Trimming removed 3 bases from V and 8 bases from J, with 13 bases in between. Germline V gene lookup returns CDR1 SGHVS and CDR2 FQNEAQ. CDR3 DNA sequence: TGTGCCAGCAGCTTGGGAGGGGCGCACGAAAAACTGTTTTTT. This sequence encodes CASSLGGAHEKLFF.

The gene calls are TRBV3-1 (or the pseudogene TRBV3-2) and TRBJ1-2, with D maybe TRBD1 (6 bases). CDR3 length: 15 amino acids. V lost 1 base and J lost 4, with 13 bases in between. Germline lookup yields CDR1 LGHDT and CDR2 YNNKEL (reference sequence). The CDR3 DNA reads TGTGCCAGCAGCCAAGTTGCCACAGGGATCTATGGCTACACCTTC. This gives the protein CASSQVATGIYGYTF.

This clone showed up just once. V is TRBV11-3 and J is TRBJ2-7; tentative D call: TRBD2 (5 bases). The V end lost 5 bases, the J end lost 2 bases, and 13 bases lay between the germline ends. Per the germline V gene, CDR1 is SGHNT and CDR2 is YENEEA. This CDR3 is built from 14 residues. CDR3 amino acids: CASSVTLATYEQYF. In DNA form, the CDR3 reads TGTGCCAGCAGCGTGACCCTAGCCACCTACGAGCAGTACTTC.

This chain uses TRBV27 with TRBJ1-6, with TRBD1 matching over 8 bases. Trimming took 4 bases from V and 4 from J; bases not matched to a gene: 6. Germline values: CDR1 MNHEY, CDR2 SMNVEV (reference sequence). This CDR3 is 16 amino acids long. CDR3 nucleotide sequence: TGTGCCAGCAGTTCGGGACAGGCGAGGTATAATTCACCCCTCCACTTT. It specifies CASSSGQARYNSPLHF.

The rearrangement joins TRBV7-9 to TRBJ1-4; 7 nucleotides align to TRBD1. The CDR3 has 14 residues. CDR1 SEHNR and CDR2 FQNEAQ come from the germline V gene (reference sequence). J was trimmed by 4 bases and V by 7 bases; bases with no gene match: 6. The CDR3 nucleotides are TGTGCCAGCAACCGACAGGGCCTTAATGAAAAACTGTTTTTT. Protein sequence: CASNRQGLNEKLFF.

This sequence joins TRBV11-3 and TRBJ2-3; 11 nucleotides agree with TRBD2. The junction had 3 bases not matched to a gene; V was cut back by 3 bases and J by 1 base. CDR3 length equals 16 residues. Germline loops: CDR1 SGHNT, CDR2 YENEEA. DNA for the CDR3: TGTGCCAGCAGCTTGCCGACTAGCGGGGGCACAGATACGCAGTATTTT. Translating it yields CASSLPTSGGTDTQYF.

The genes are TRBV23-1 and TRBJ1-5; D is unclear. TRBV23-1 qualifies as an ORF whose function is uncertain. The V and J ends lost 3 bases and 6 bases respectively, with 12 bases between them. The CDR3 consists of 14 residues. The CDR3 nucleotides are TGCGCCAGCAGTCAGTGTTGGGGAGGTCAGCCCCAGCATTTT. It encodes CASSQCWGGQPQHF.

The chain links TRBV10-1 to TRBJ1-1; tentative D call: TRBD1 (6 bases). The CDR3 spans 16 residues. V lost 6 bases, J lost 3 bases, and 20 bases lay in between. In germline, CDR1 is WNHNN, CDR2 SYGVQD (reference sequence). DNA for the CDR3: TGCGCCAGCAGCGATTCTCCGTTGGGACACGACACTGAAGCTTTCTTT. Residues: CASSDSPLGHDTEAFF.

This chain connects TRBV13 to TRBJ1-6, with 9 bases matching TRBD1. V dropped 6 bases and J dropped 7; count of bases not matched to a gene: 10. The CDR3 has 16 residues. In germline, CDR1 is PRHDT, CDR2 FYEKMQ (reference sequence). CDR3 in amino acids: CASSYGQGPPNSPLHF. The CDR3 DNA reads TGTGCCAGCAGTTATGGACAGGGGCCTCCCAATTCACCCCTCCACTTT.

With regard to this clone: Germline and junction disagree at one end, which may indicate a read error. The J gene is TRBJ2-1, the V gene TRBV11-2; 13 bases are a match to TRBD2. This CDR3 contains 15 residues. The germline gives CDR1 SGHAT, CDR2 FQNNGV. The CDR3 nucleotides are TGCGCCAGCAGCTCGACTAGCGGGGGGCTCAATGAGCAGTTCTTC. It translates to CASSSTSGGLNEQFF.

This clone is a singleton in its sample. V usage is TRBV21-1 and J usage is TRBJ2-7; the D call in the table, TRBD1, was not verified against the DNA. TRBV21-1 is reported as a pseudogene. The CDR3 extends over 18 amino acids. The CDR3 nucleotides read TGTGCCAGCAGCAAAGAAGGGGGATCCCCTATCGGCCCCTACGAGCAGTACTTC. Translated, it gives CASSKEGGSPIGPYEQYF.

The chain has TRBV28 and TRBJ1-2; TRBD1 might be the D (6 bases). Germline CDR1 is MDHEN and CDR2 is SYDVKM. Trimming left V 4 bases short and J 8 bases short, with 17 bases between. This CDR3 region has 14 residues. In DNA form, the CDR3 reads TGTGCCAGCAGTTCCACCAGGGGAGGGAAAGGCTACACCTTC. The encoded protein is CASSSTRGGKGYTF.

The chain carries TRBV19 and TRBJ1-4; D unclear. Between the trimmed V and J ends, which lost 6 bases and 8 bases, there was a span of 13 bases. The CDR3 extends over 13 amino acids. Germline lookup yields CDR1 LNHDA and CDR2 SQIVND (reference sequence). The CDR3 sequence: CASRTDPGEKLFF. CDR3 DNA: TGTGCCAGTAGAACCGATCCGGGAGAAAAACTGTTTTTT.